The entry that follows covers one TCR beta chain sequence. This clone is a singleton in its sample. The specificity of this receptor is unknown. The sample holds no much larger clone one base away, and base qualities are not on file. The data are from a study of blood T cell repertoires in COVID-19 (dated by TCRdb to about 2020). A note on the overall study: The collaborator samples originated in the United States, Italy and Spain and spanned the acute and convalescent phases of COVID-19. HLA class I and class II types, where available, came from metadata supplied by the sample provider rather than from assay-based typing. The samples were drawn from two sources: the first 160 participants of the ongoing ImmuneRACE study, and 1,254 subjects contributed by 6 global collaborators. The material from the prospective study consisted of cDNA or gDNA derived from T cells, B-cell-depleted T cells, or PBMCs. The sample metadata nearly always contained a de-identified subject ID, COVID-19 status, age in years and sex. The dataset comprised deeply sampled blood TCRbeta repertoires from subjects exposed to, actively infected with, or recovered from COVID-19. The repertoires were released in a freely available public database intended as a resource for research on the immune response to SARS-CoV-2. Study-wide findings and limitations: The amount of clinical and demographic metadata varied by source and participant and was provided uncurated.

Inclusive of the bounding cysteine and phenylalanine, the CDR3 is 14 residues long. The CDR3 DNA has 42 bases and is translated from base 1. From V the trimming removes 1 base and from J it removes 4 bases, while the gene matches leave 1 base of the junction unaccounted for. CDR1 and CDR2 are read off the germline V gene as SGHRS and YFSETQ. One collaborating source in Seattle enrolled patients while the patients were actively infected and followed the patients over time throughout the course of disease. Each collaborating institution followed its own protocols to collect whole blood in K2EDTA tubes. Collaborator samples were shipped for TCRbeta analysis as frozen whole blood, isolated PBMCs, or DNA extracted from either sample type. TCRbeta CDR3 regions were amplified from genomic DNA using the immunoSEQ Assay, a bias-controlled multiplex PCR. The paper's processing steps were these. The number of nucleated cells in each sample was estimated from the amplification of reference gene primers within the assay. Sequence reads were collapsed and filtered to measure the absolute abundance of every unique TCRbeta CDR3 rearrangement. For each sample, productive Simpson clonality was calculated as the square root of Simpson's diversity index over productive rearrangements. The table was pulled from immuneACCESS by TCRdb, which kept in-frame rearrangements only. Such tables lose some clones; where checked, under half of the loss comes from unresolved V genes, and the rest has no known cause. V and J calls and clone size come straight from that table; D and trimming were deduced from the DNA. In all, the sample holds some 180,000 clones, and about four fifths of those were seen once. About 2.7% of the sample rests with the top ten.

The chain was built from TRBV5-1 and TRBJ2-3; 9 bases in the junction line up with TRBD2. The sequenced material came from peripheral blood. This TCR was recovered from a woman aged 80 or over with COVID-19, enrolled during active disease. The CDR3 protein: CASSLLAGSDTQYF. The DNA reads as follows: TGCGCCAGCAGCTTGCTAGCGGGATCAGATACGCAGTATTTT. The variable domain in full, with residues beyond the CDR3 obtained from the reference TRBV5-1 and TRBJ2-3 genes, is KAGVTQTPRYLIKTRGQQVTLSCSPISGHRSVSWYQQTPGQGLQFLFEYFSETQRNKGNFPGRFSGRQFSNSRSEMNVSTLELGDSALYLCASSLLAGSDTQYFGPGTRLTVL.